The sequence of this TCR beta chain was determined in a study of blood T cells in healthy people across ages. Across the whole study: Capture by template switching was about one barcoded beta molecule per two T cells.

Then a second PCR, running roughly 7 to 11 cycles, was carried out with a sample-barcoded 5' primer and a J-beta primer mix. TCRdb called the 5' RACE reads again in MiXCR, with one record for every CDR3 protein. The sample includes about 780,000 distinct CDR3 sequences, 62% of them seen just once. This CDR3 contains 15 residues. Germline loops: CDR1 SGDLS, CDR2 YYNGEE. V usage is TRBV9 and J usage is TRBJ2-4; D is unresolved. The better agreement between TRBJ2-7 and the DNA end casts doubt on the J call. The sample comprised blood. The receptor's source is a man aged 30-40 years in good health. The CDR3 DNA reads TGTGCCAGCAGCGTAGGAGGCAGCACGGACTACGAGCAGTACTTC. Translated, it gives CASSVGGSTDYEQYF.